Listed here are 27 T cell receptor beta chains from one sample, sequenced in a study of beta chain features in type 1 diabetes (dated by TCRdb to 2017 to 2018). Library prep was done by the immunoSEQ multiplex PCR assay. The entire amount of isolated RNA was reverse transcribed using the High Capacity cDNA Reverse Transcription Kit, so the sequenced TCRB transcripts were expressed ones. The source is immuneACCESS, and TCRdb retained only in-frame sequences with V and J called. Part of the clones is not carried over; for the studies checked, unresolved V genes explain less than half of this, and the remainder is unexplained. Here the sample has 860,000 or so clones; roughly 15% occur a single time. 0.023% of the sample is held by the ten biggest clonotypes. The specimen sequenced was naive CD4+ T cells from blood. The sample's cell subset or site label, in plain terms: true naive CD4+ T cells. The receptors were sampled from a woman aged 18 to 35 in good health.

The table lists this clone with a few counts. The V and J genes are TRBV11-2 and TRBJ2-5; 12 positions match TRBD1. The ends lost 0 bases at V and 5 bases at J; junction bases unmatched: 4. This CDR3 contains 16 residues. From germline, CDR1 is SGHAT and CDR2 FQNNGV. CDR3 nucleotide sequence: TGTGCCAGCAGCTTAGATGGGACAGGGGGCTGGGAGACCCAGTACTTC. It yields the protein CASSLDGTGGWETQYF.

This clone has just a few counts. The J gene is TRBJ2-1, the V gene TRBV14, with TRBD2 matching over 8 bases. The J segment lost 5 bases and the V segment lost 4 bases, leaving 10 bases of the junction unmatched. The CDR3 is 16 residues long. The germline gives CDR1 SGHDN, CDR2 FVKESK. CDR3 protein: CASSLLAGLGHNEQFF. In DNA form, the CDR3 reads TGTGCCAGCAGCCTCCTCGCGGGACTAGGTCACAATGAGCAGTTCTTC.

This chain joins TRBV5-1 and TRBJ2-7; D may be TRBD1 or TRBD2 (5 bases each). Trimming removed 2 bases from V and 3 bases from J, with 12 bases in between. The V gene's germline CDR1 is SGHRS and CDR2 YFSETQ. The CDR3 loop spans 14 amino acids. CDR3 in DNA: TGCGCCAGCAGCTTTTCAGGGAGTGGCTACGAGCAGTACTTC. Its protein product is CASSFSGSGYEQYF.

The chain's CDR3 is CASAIEGTSGRRDTQYF. The CDR3 nucleotides read TGTGCCAGCGCCATCGAAGGGACTAGCGGACGGAGAGATACGCAGTATTTT. The V call is TRBV7-9, the J call TRBJ2-3, with TRBD2 identical over 11 bases. Germline trimming cut 8 bases from V and 5 bases from J; bases unmatched to any gene: 15. The CDR3 contains 17 residues. Germline values: CDR1 SEHNR, CDR2 FQNEAQ (reference sequence).

This clone was observed a handful of times. This sequence joins TRBV15 and TRBJ2-7; D remains ambiguous. Trimming took 1 base from V and 0 from J, leaving 4 bases between them. CDR3 size: 13 residues. Germline assignment: CDR1 LNHNV and CDR2 YYDKDF (reference sequence). The CDR3: CATSRGLSYEQYF. DNA for the CDR3: TGTGCCACCAGCAGAGGACTCTCCTACGAGCAGTACTTC.

This chain uses TRBV25-1 with TRBJ2-7; D gene uncertain. The CDR3 loop spans 12 amino acids. Germline V CDR1 and CDR2: MGHDK, SYGVNS. V gave up 5 bases and J gave up 4 bases, with 9 bases separating them. CDR3 DNA: TGTGCCAGCAGTTCGACGGCTTACGAGCAGTACTTC. This encodes CASSSTAYEQYF.

This clone appeared many times. The chain recombines TRBV10-3 with TRBJ2-5; 9 bases agree with TRBD2. Germline loops: CDR1 ENHRY, CDR2 SYGVKD. The CDR3 sequence is 13 residues long. Germline trimming cut 8 bases from V and 2 bases from J; bases unmatched to any gene: 3. For the CDR3, the DNA is TGTGCCATCGGGGCGGGAGGGCAAGAGACCCAGTACTTC. Translation gives CAIGAGGQETQYF.

This clone was counted only a few times. The V gene is TRBV7-9, the J gene TRBJ2-2; D call uncertain. The CDR3 length is 12 residues. The germline CDR1 and CDR2 sequences are SEHNR and FQNEAQ (reference sequence). V lost 1 base to trimming and J lost 6 bases, with 3 bases between them. The CDR3 here is CASSLESGELFF. The DNA for the CDR3 is TGTGCCAGCAGCTTAGAGTCCGGGGAGCTGTTTTTT.

V and J are TRBV7-9 and TRBJ2-3; TRBD2 matches 7 bases. V gave up 5 bases and J gave up 0 bases; unmatched junction bases: 8. Looked up from germline, CDR1 is SEHNR and CDR2 is FQNEAQ (reference sequence). The CDR3 runs 16 residues. The CDR3 here is CASSAQTSQSTDTQYF. The CDR3 bases are TGTGCCAGCAGCGCTCAGACTAGCCAAAGCACAGATACGCAGTATTTT.

This clone was seen only a few times. The chain is built from TRBV13 and TRBJ1-2, with 9 positions matching TRBD1. J lost 8 bases, V lost 0 bases, and 16 bases had no gene match. Germline values: CDR1 PRHDT, CDR2 FYEKMQ (reference sequence). The CDR3 loop spans 18 amino acids. The chain's CDR3 is CASSLGTPGQGNSRGYTF. DNA of the CDR3: TGTGCCAGCAGCTTAGGAACCCCGGGACAGGGAAATTCTCGCGGCTACACCTTC. The full variable domain, completed using reference TRBV13 and TRBJ1-2, is AAGVIQSPRHLIKEKRETATLKCYPIPRHDTVYWYQQGPGQDPQFLISFYEKMQSDKGSIPDRFSAQQFSDYHSELNMSSLELGDSALYFCASSLGTPGQGNSRGYTFGSGTRLTVV.

The CDR3 DNA sequence: TGTGCCAGCAGAGAGGGAACGAACACTGAAGCTTTCTTT. It encodes CASREGTNTEAFF. The gene calls are TRBV6-1 and TRBJ1-1, with unresolved D. The ends were cut back, 6 bases at V and 1 base at J, with 9 bases in the middle. The CDR3 contains 13 residues. Looked up from germline, CDR1 is MNHNS and CDR2 is SASEGT.

This clone was counted between two and nine times. This sequence joins TRBV28 and TRBJ1-5, with D possibly matching TRBD1 (5 bases). The CDR3 extends over 15 amino acids. Germline-derived CDR1 and CDR2 are MDHEN and SYDVKM. With 2 bases removed from V and 10 bases from J, the gap between germline ends came to 18 bases. The CDR3 bases are TGTGCCAGCAGTTTAGGGGGTGGAGGGTACTCCCCCCAGCATTTT. Its translation: CASSLGGGGYSPQHF. Variable domain in full (rest from reference TRBV28 and TRBJ1-5): DVKVTQSSRYLVKRTGEKVFLECVQDMDHENMFWYRQDPGLGLRLIYFSYDVKMKEKGDIPEGYSVSREKKERFSLILESASTNQTSMYLCASSLGGGGYSPQHFGDGTRLSIL.

This clone was picked up a small number of times. V gene TRBV7-3 combines with J gene TRBJ2-1; TRBD1 matches at 10 bases. V lost 1 base and J lost 5; bases outside the gene matches: 14. Per germline, CDR1 SGHTA and CDR2 FQGTGA. The CDR3 extends over 19 amino acids. CDR3 protein: CASSLKGQGTKASDNEQFF. CDR3 DNA sequence: TGTGCCAGCAGCTTAAAGGGACAGGGGACAAAAGCTAGTGACAATGAGCAGTTCTTC.

This chain joins TRBV6-5 and TRBJ2-7; a weak D match, TRBD2 (5 bases). Looked up from germline, CDR1 is MNHEY and CDR2 is SVGAGI. There are 14 residues in the CDR3. Trimming took 0 bases from V and 3 from J, leaving 9 bases between them. The CDR3 DNA reads as TGTGCCAGCAGTTACTCGACCGGGGTCTACGAGCAGTACTTC. Its protein product is CASSYSTGVYEQYF.

This clone was detected a few times. The chain links TRBV28 to TRBJ1-4, with D hard to call. The CDR3 runs to 13 residues. Germline lookup yields CDR1 MDHEN and CDR2 SYDVKM. Trimming removed 8 bases from V and 2 bases from J, with 9 bases in between. The CDR3 loop is CASRRWTNEKLFF. The CDR3 nucleotides are TGTGCCAGCCGGCGGTGGACTAATGAAAAACTGTTTTTT.

This clone has more than one count but fewer than ten. The same CDR3 also results from other DNA sequences found in this sample. This chain uses TRBV7-2 with TRBJ2-3, with unresolved D. Germline CDR1 reads SGHTA; CDR2 reads FQGNSA. There are 13 residues in the CDR3. The germline V and J ends were trimmed by 1 base and 7 bases, with 9 bases remaining between them. Here the CDR3 DNA reads TGTGCCAGCAGCTTAGTCCCCAGGAATACGCAGTATTTT. Translated: CASSLVPRNTQYF.

The rearrangement joins TRBV19 to TRBJ2-2; maybe TRBD2 (6 bases). CDR3 length: 15 residues. V lost 4 bases and J lost 4, with 13 bases in between. Looked up from germline, CDR1 is LNHDA and CDR2 is SQIVND (reference sequence). CDR3 sequence (DNA): TGTGCCAGTAGTAGGACCGCGGGGTCCACCGGGGAGCTGTTTTTT. This sequence encodes CASSRTAGSTGELFF.

The chain recombines TRBV5-4 with TRBJ2-5; D call uncertain. In germline, CDR1 is SGHNT, CDR2 YYREEE (reference sequence). V lost 2 bases, J lost 5 bases, and 16 bases lay in between. This CDR3 region has 15 residues. CDR3 coding DNA: TGTGCCAGCAGCTTTTGGCGTTCAGTGGGGGAGACCCAGTACTTC. Translated, it gives CASSFWRSVGETQYF.

V usage is TRBV7-3 and J usage is TRBJ2-1, with TRBD2 matching over 10 bases. This CDR3 comprises 19 residues. The junction had 13 bases not matched to a gene; V was cut back by 1 base and J by 4 bases. Germline assignment: CDR1 SGHTA and CDR2 FQGTGA. The CDR3 bases are TGTGCCAGCAGCTTAAATCCCCCCCACCTAGCGGGAGCTTACAATGAGCAGTTCTTC. Protein sequence: CASSLNPPHLAGAYNEQFF.

Only a few counts were recorded for this clone. V and J are TRBV10-3 and TRBJ2-1, with 9 bases that match TRBD2. Germline V gene sequence: CDR1 ENHRY, CDR2 SYGVKD. This CDR3 spans 16 amino acids. The V and J ends lost 6 bases and 3 bases, in that order; junction bases with no gene match: 9. The CDR3: CAISGTSPQGYNEQFF. For the CDR3, the DNA is TGTGCCATCAGCGGGACTAGCCCCCAGGGCTACAATGAGCAGTTCTTC.

This sequence joins TRBV18 and TRBJ2-2, with a possible D match to TRBD2 (5 bases). The V and J ends lost 1 base and 1 base respectively, with 13 bases between them. The CDR3 extends over 17 amino acids. Germline assignment: CDR1 KGHSH and CDR2 LQKENI. The CDR3 sequence: CASSPLILAMNTGELFF. The CDR3 bases are TGTGCCAGCTCACCACTGATTCTAGCTATGAACACCGGGGAGCTGTTTTTT.

The sample holds a few counts of this clone. This chain uses TRBV6-1 with TRBJ2-7; weak D call: TRBD1 (5 bases). The CDR3 length is 14 residues. Trimming cost V 0 bases and J 4 bases, with 10 bases left between them. Looked up from germline, CDR1 is MNHNS and CDR2 is SASEGT. The chain's CDR3 is CASSEAPGLYEQYF. CDR3 coding DNA: TGTGCCAGCAGTGAAGCCCCAGGGTTATACGAGCAGTACTTC.

Note on this clone: Germline is not matched at one junction end, which may reflect a read error. The chain has TRBV18 and TRBJ1-2; 10 bases are shared with TRBD1. The CDR3 is made up of 13 amino acids. Germline loops: CDR1 KGHSH, CDR2 LQKENI. The CDR3 sequence: CASSPSTGGIQSF. CDR3 DNA: TGTGCCAGCTCACCTTCGACAGGGGGCATTCAGTCTTTC. Combining the CDR3 with reference TRBV18 and TRBJ1-2 gives the whole variable domain NAGVMQNPRHLVRRRGQEARLRCSPMKGHSHVYWYRQLPEEGLKFMVYLQKENIIDESGMPKERFSAEFPKEGPSILRIQQVVRGDSAAYFCASSPSTGGIQSFGSGTRLTVV.

This clone was counted between two and nine times. The same CDR3 also results from other DNA sequences found in this sample. The chain joins TRBV5-1 to TRBJ2-5, with a possible D match to TRBD1 (5 bases). Germline V CDR1 and CDR2: SGHRS, YFSETQ. V was shortened by 0 bases and J by 4 bases, with 10 bases between the two germline ends. The CDR3 spans 14 residues. CDR3 nucleotide sequence: TGCGCCAGCAGCTTGGGTCAGGGTCGAGAGACCCAGTACTTC. It codes for CASSLGQGRETQYF.

This chain links TRBV19 with TRBJ1-5, with 8 bases that match TRBD1. The CDR3 spans 15 residues. V shed 7 bases, J shed 4 bases, and the junction held 9 bases outside the gene matches. Germline assignment: CDR1 LNHDA and CDR2 SQIVND (reference sequence). CDR3 sequence: CASNPLTGANQPQHF. The CDR3, as DNA: TGTGCCAGTAACCCATTGACAGGGGCAAATCAGCCCCAGCATTTT.

There are a few counts of this clone. The J gene is TRBJ2-7, the V gene TRBV7-9; D possibly corresponds to TRBD2 (6 bases). Germline assignment: CDR1 SEHNR and CDR2 FQNEAQ (reference sequence). CDR3 length equals 18 residues. V lost 6 bases and J lost 0, with 24 bases in between. CDR3 bases: TGTGCCAGCAGTAATCGACGGAGGAGCGGGCAAAGCTCCTACGAGCAGTACTTC. Translated, it gives CASSNRRRSGQSSYEQYF.

This rearrangement joins TRBV10-3 to TRBJ2-1; D not resolved. This CDR3 has 11 amino acids. Between the trimmed V and J ends, which lost 10 bases and 4 bases, there was a span of 8 bases. Germline V CDR1 and CDR2: ENHRY, SYGVKD. The CDR3 is CATLGYNEQFF. As DNA, the CDR3 is TGTGCCACTTTGGGGTACAATGAGCAGTTCTTC.